The 10 T cell receptor beta chains below all came from one sample that was sequenced in a study of T cells in Graves' hyperthyroidism and ophthalmopathy. The CDR3 regions of TCR beta were amplified from RNA transcripts. The study used the HTBI primer set for a first-round RT-PCR of the TCR CDR3. Via MiXCR, TCRdb re-called the multiplex PCR reads, giving one row per CDR3 protein. In the table there are 380,000 or so distinct CDR3 sequences, about 18% of which are singletons. The sample consisted of blood. These receptors originate from a woman younger than 30 with Graves' hyperthyroidism.

The chain has TRBV11-2 and TRBJ2-2; D is possibly TRBD2 (6 bases). The V gene's germline CDR1 is SGHAT and CDR2 FQNNGV. The CDR3 loop spans 16 amino acids. Trimming took off 5 bases at V and 1 base at J, with 14 bases between the two ends. This chain's CDR3 is CASSPPLARNTGELFF. The CDR3 DNA sequence: TGTGCCAGCAGCCCCCCGCTAGCGCGGAACACCGGGGAGCTGTTTTTT.

This clonotype has a count of ten or more. The rearrangement links TRBV28 to TRBJ2-4; 14 bases line up with TRBD2. Per the germline V gene, CDR1 is MDHEN and CDR2 is SYDVKM. The J segment lost 0 bases and the V segment lost 3 bases, leaving 7 bases of the junction unmatched. This CDR3 region has 19 residues. This CDR3 is CASSFRTSGGKLAKNIQYF. In DNA form, the CDR3 reads TGTGCCAGCAGTTTCCGGACTAGCGGGGGGAAACTAGCCAAAAACATTCAGTACTTC.

This clonotype has at least ten counts. The genes are TRBV2 and TRBJ1-1; D uncertain. CDR1 and CDR2 (germline): SNHLY, FYNNEI. The CDR3 spans 13 residues. Trimming pared 6 bases from V and 6 bases from J, leaving 14 bases between. The CDR3 here is CASRPGSRAEAFF. The CDR3 DNA is TGTGCCAGCAGACCCGGGAGTAGGGCTGAAGCTTTCTTT.

This clonotype was counted many times. The chain recombines TRBV15 with TRBJ2-7; D might be TRBD1 (6 bases). V was trimmed by 0 bases and J by 0 bases, leaving 6 bases between them. Germline CDR1 reads LNHNV; CDR2 reads YYDKDF (reference sequence). The CDR3 runs to 14 residues. The CDR3 loop is CATSREGGSYEQYF. DNA for the CDR3: TGTGCCACCAGCAGAGAAGGGGGCTCCTACGAGCAGTACTTC.

In regard to this clonotype: Compared with germline, one end of the junction differs, possibly owing to a read error. This chain joins TRBV6-1 and TRBJ2-1, with TRBD2 identical over 7 bases. Germline V lookup: CDR1 MNHNS, CDR2 SASEGT. The CDR3 totals 15 residues. The CDR3 spells CASSPGGSVYNEKFF. The CDR3 DNA sequence: TGTGCCAGCAGCCCCGGGGGGTCCGTTTACAATGAGAAGTTCTTC.

The CDR3 DNA is TGTGCCAGCAGTTATGGCAGGGGGATTGGGCCCCAGCATTTT. Translating gives CASSYGRGIGPQHF. This sequence joins TRBV12-3 or TRBV12-4 and TRBJ1-5; 7 nucleotides align to TRBD1. V was pared by 4 bases and J by 9 bases, with 9 bases of the junction left unmatched. The CDR3 has 14 residues.

This clonotype was counted ten times or more. V gene TRBV20-1 combines with J gene TRBJ1-2, with D uncertain. The CDR3 covers 12 residues. Germline CDR1 DFQATT, CDR2 SNEGSKA (reference sequence). V lost 6 bases, J lost 1 base, and 9 bases lay in between. CDR3 protein: CSASDDNYGYTF. CDR3 nucleotides: TGCAGTGCCTCGGACGATAACTATGGCTACACCTTC.

The chain couples TRBV20-1 to TRBJ2-7, with 7 bases matching TRBD1. This CDR3 spans 14 amino acids. Germline values: CDR1 DFQATT, CDR2 SNEGSKA (reference sequence). V shed 5 bases and J 4 bases; nucleotides not matched to a gene: 11. As DNA, the CDR3 is TGCAGTGCTCCTTTGACAGGGAACGATTACGAGCAGTACTTC. It specifies CSAPLTGNDYEQYF.

The table lists this clonotype with many counts. The rearrangement joins TRBV6-1 to TRBJ1-1, with 9 bases matching TRBD1. The length of the CDR3 is 14 residues. Germline CDR1 MNHNS, CDR2 SASEGT. Germline trimming cut 6 bases from V and 4 bases from J; bases unmatched to any gene: 6. CDR3 sequence reads: CASRRGQGSTEAFF. The DNA for the CDR3 is TGTGCCAGCAGGAGGGGACAGGGAAGCACTGAAGCTTTCTTT.

The chain combines TRBV2 with TRBJ2-7; a possible D gene is TRBD2 (6 bases). Germline V gives CDR1 SNHLY, CDR2 FYNNEI. There are 14 residues in the CDR3. V lost 1 base and J lost 2, with 9 bases in between. The chain's CDR3 is CASSEVRTTYEQYF. CDR3 in DNA: TGTGCCAGCAGTGAAGTTCGGACTACCTACGAGCAGTACTTC.